This TCR beta chain was captured by sequencing in a study of T cell clones after liver transplantation. TCRdb keeps only in-frame clones here, not all; method: immunoSEQ multiplex PCR. This table holds about 120,000 clones, 90% found once. CD3+CD4+ and CD3+CD8+ cells were FACS-sorted from thawed unstimulated PBMCs. This sample comprised CD4+ T cells from blood, obtained 12 months after liver transplant. This TCR was recovered from a human patient who received a liver transplant. Some T cells may originate from the graft donor.

The CDR3 DNA reads TGTGCCAGCAGCTTATCGACGGAGACCCAGTACTTC. Translation gives CASSLSTETQYF. The chain couples TRBV7-2 to TRBJ2-5, with D hard to call. This CDR3 contains 12 residues. Trimming removed 2 bases at V and 5 bases at J, with 6 bases between. The germline V gene encodes CDR1 SGHTA and CDR2 FQGNSA.